This T cell receptor (beta chain) was documented in a study of early T cells in non-severe SARS-CoV-2 infection. Study-level information: Sequenced material consisted of bulk RNA (from unsorted whole blood), and chains were unpaired.

This clonotype came up many times. Its antigen is currently unknown. The CDR3 is 13 amino acids. Germline assignment: CDR1 MNHNS and CDR2 SASEGT. Trimming took off 2 bases at V and 7 bases at J, with 8 bases between the two ends. General study findings and limits: Private and CD4 specificities were missed by VDJdb matching, which favored anti-spike CD8 responses.

Attached unique molecular identifiers marked individual cDNA molecules. TCRdb reprocessed the 5' RACE reads with MiXCR, giving one entry per CDR3 protein. Among approximately 58,000 distinct CDR3 sequences, 9.5% to 15% were seen once, and the ten largest hold over 2%. This TCR was recovered from an adult who was a healthcare worker with PCR-confirmed SARS-CoV-2 infection or an uninfected control (not recorded which). The specimen comprised whole blood, sampled at baseline. The chain employs TRBV6-1 and TRBJ2-2; D is uncertain. CDR3 sequence (DNA): TGTGCCAGCAGTGAAAAGTGGGACGGGGAGCTGTTTTTT. Amino acid sequence: CASSEKWDGELFF.